Each of the 19 T cell receptor beta chains below was sequenced from the same sample in a study of blood T cell repertoires in COVID-19 (dated by TCRdb to the early 2020s). Preparation of the library involved the immunoSEQ multiplex PCR assay. In its TCRdb copy, this immuneACCESS table keeps in-frame sequences only and misses some clones. Where compared with another copy, unresolved V genes explain less than half of these, and the others have no known cause. The sample contains 85,000 to 100,000 clones, 65% to 90% of them found a single time. The ten largest clones add up to 7% to 7.5% of the sample. Sequenced: peripheral blood. The receptors shown here come from a man aged 55 to 70 with acute or convalescent COVID-19.

The rearrangement joins TRBV5-6 to TRBJ1-2; 8 nucleotides align to TRBD1. The V gene's germline CDR1 is SGHDT and CDR2 YYEEEE. The V gene end was trimmed by 4 bases and the J gene end by 4 bases; junction bases not matched to a gene: 3. There are 13 residues in the CDR3. CDR3 residues: CASSRDRTYGYTF. The CDR3 DNA follows: TGTGCCAGCAGCAGGGACAGGACCTATGGCTACACCTTC.

This clone was counted at least ten times. The chain has TRBV16 and TRBJ1-2; D is ambiguous. Germline values: CDR1 KGHSY, CDR2 FQNENV. The CDR3 contains 13 residues. V was pared by 6 bases and J by 5 bases, with 13 bases between. The CDR3 loop is CASRQTAFYGYTF. The CDR3 bases are TGTGCCAGCAGGCAAACAGCTTTTTATGGCTACACCTTC.

The genes are TRBV27 and TRBJ1-5, with D perhaps matching TRBD1 (5 bases). The CDR3 sequence is 15 residues long. Germline assignment: CDR1 MNHEY and CDR2 SMNVEV (reference sequence). The V and J ends lost 3 bases and 1 base respectively, with 10 bases between them. The CDR3 DNA is TGTGCCAGCAGTTTCGGGGGGGGGAGCAATCAGCCCCAGCATTTT. It encodes CASSFGGGSNQPQHF.

The V call is TRBV6-2 or TRBV6-3, the J call TRBJ1-2; 7 bases are a match to TRBD1. CDR1 is MNHEY and CDR2 is SVGEGT in the germline V gene. The CDR3 extends over 14 amino acids. V was pared by 5 bases and J by 7 bases, with 10 bases of the junction left unmatched. The CDR3 nucleotides are TGTGCCAGCAGTAGATCAGGGGGTCGGCTTGGCTACACCTTC. This gives the protein CASSRSGGRLGYTF.

CDR3 DNA sequence: TGTGCCAGCAGCCAAATCAGGGGTTACGGCTACACCTTC. It encodes CASSQIRGYGYTF. The chain is built from TRBV14 and TRBJ1-2, with D perhaps TRBD1 (6 bases). The CDR3 has 13 amino acids. Germline V gives CDR1 SGHDN, CDR2 FVKESK. V dropped 2 bases and J dropped 8 bases, with 12 bases sitting between them.

This clone was picked up a small number of times. The gene calls are TRBV12-3 or TRBV12-4 and TRBJ1-2; TRBD1 is a possible D gene (5 bases). This CDR3 region has 13 residues. Trimming removed 0 bases from V and 7 bases from J, with 9 bases in between. This CDR3 reads CASSLAQVGGYTF. The CDR3 coding sequence is TGTGCCAGCAGTTTAGCACAGGTTGGTGGCTACACCTTC.

The chain has TRBV2 and TRBJ2-1; 7 bases are shared with TRBD1. This CDR3 is 15 amino acids long. The germline CDR1 and CDR2 sequences are SNHLY and FYNNEI. V shed 6 bases, J shed 6 bases, and the junction held 11 bases outside the gene matches. The CDR3 coding sequence is TGTGCCAGCAGGGAGACTCGACAGGGTGCCAATGAGCAGTTCTTC. Amino acid sequence: CASRETRQGANEQFF. The full variable domain, completed using reference TRBV2 and TRBJ2-1, is EPEVTQTPSHQVTQMGQEVILRCVPISNHLYFYWYRQILGQKVEFLVSFYNNEISEKSEIFDDQFSVERPDGSNFTLKIRSTKLEDSAMYFCASRETRQGANEQFFGPGTRLTVL.

This rearrangement joins TRBV10-1 to TRBJ2-2; D gene uncertain. This CDR3 has 15 amino acids. Per the germline V gene, CDR1 is WNHNN and CDR2 is SYGVQD (reference sequence). Trimming stripped 4 bases from V and 0 bases from J, with 9 bases between. The CDR3 here is CASSAWHANTGELFF. The CDR3 nucleotides are TGCGCCAGCAGTGCTTGGCACGCGAACACCGGGGAGCTGTTTTTT.

This rearrangement joins TRBV6-5 to TRBJ1-1; 8 bases match TRBD1. The CDR3 extends over 14 amino acids. The germline CDR1 and CDR2 sequences are MNHEY and SVGAGI. V gave up 7 bases and J gave up 6 bases; unmatched junction bases: 10. The chain's CDR3 is CASNLWTGTSEAFF. The CDR3 nucleotides read TGTGCCAGCAACCTGTGGACAGGGACCTCTGAAGCTTTCTTT.

This chain links TRBV10-3 with TRBJ1-1; weak D call: TRBD1 (5 bases). The germline V gene has CDR1 ENHRY and CDR2 SYGVKD. V was clipped by 6 bases and J by 7 bases, with 18 bases between them. The CDR3 spans 14 residues. The CDR3 region is CAISGLPLGGEAFF. The CDR3 DNA is TGTGCCATCAGCGGACTACCCTTGGGGGGTGAAGCTTTCTTT.

The J gene is TRBJ1-2, the V gene TRBV29-1, with 7 nucleotides matching TRBD1. There are 15 residues in the CDR3. Germline CDR1 SQVTM, CDR2 ANQGSEA. Trimming took 3 bases from V and 5 from J; bases not matched to a gene: 12. CDR3 nucleotide sequence: TGCAGCGTTGATGGGCCCCCTGGGACAGAATATGGCTACACCTTC. It yields the protein CSVDGPPGTEYGYTF.

The gene calls are TRBV15 and TRBJ2-3; 10 nucleotides align to TRBD2. Germline V gene data show CDR1 as LNHNV and CDR2 as YYDKDF (reference sequence). V gave up 1 base and J gave up 1 base; unmatched junction bases: 2. CDR3 size: 16 residues. This chain's CDR3 is CATSRVGTSGTDTQYF. The CDR3 coding sequence is TGTGCCACCAGCAGAGTTGGGACTAGCGGCACAGATACGCAGTATTTT.

This rearrangement joins TRBV19 to TRBJ1-1; tentative D call: TRBD1 (6 bases). This CDR3 is built from 17 residues. Germline CDR1 is LNHDA and CDR2 is SQIVND (reference sequence). The ends were cut back, 6 bases at V and 8 bases at J, with 28 bases in the middle. This CDR3 is CASRPGYRVSRRSEAFF. The CDR3 DNA sequence: TGTGCCAGTAGACCTGGCTACAGGGTCTCGAGAAGGTCAGAAGCTTTCTTT.

The chain couples TRBV12-3 or TRBV12-4 to TRBJ1-1; no clear D. The CDR3 is 11 amino acids. The ends were cut back, 5 bases at V and 9 bases at J, with 10 bases in the middle. This chain's CDR3 is CASSNKLKAFF. The CDR3 bases are TGTGCCAGCAGTAATAAACTAAAAGCTTTCTTT.

This clone came up once. V is TRBV18 and J is TRBJ1-1, with D unclear. CDR1 and CDR2 from the germline V gene are KGHSH and LQKENI. The CDR3 is 14 residues long. With 1 base removed from V and 1 base from J, the gap between germline ends came to 7 bases. DNA for the CDR3: TGTGCCAGCTCACCACTCGACACGAACACTGAAGCTTTCTTT. As protein: CASSPLDTNTEAFF.

This chain joins TRBV4-3 and TRBJ1-6; 10 bases are a match to TRBD1. Trimming took 1 base from V and 7 from J; bases not matched to a gene: 4. Germline assignment: CDR1 LGHNA and CDR2 YSLEER. The CDR3 extends over 16 amino acids. CDR3 protein: CASSQAWTGGNSPLHF. DNA of the CDR3: TGCGCCAGCAGCCAAGCCTGGACAGGGGGAAATTCACCCCTCCACTTT.

This chain links TRBV27 with TRBJ2-1; 12 bases match TRBD2. Germline V gene lookup returns CDR1 MNHEY and CDR2 SMNVEV (reference sequence). The CDR3 covers 15 residues. Trimming cost V 3 bases and J 9 bases; bases outside gene matches: 6. The CDR3 protein is CASSFGLAGFGEQFF. CDR3 sequence (DNA): TGTGCCAGCAGTTTTGGACTAGCGGGATTCGGTGAGCAGTTCTTC.

The chain carries TRBV28 and TRBJ1-5; 8 bases agree with TRBD1. This CDR3 region has 16 residues. Trimming removed 6 bases from V and 3 bases from J; junction bases left unmatched: 10. The V gene's germline CDR1 is MDHEN and CDR2 SYDVKM. CDR3 DNA sequence: TGTGCCAGCAGCCCCAGGACAGGGCCCGCCAATCAGCCCCAGCATTTT. Translation: CASSPRTGPANQPQHF.

Remarks on this clone: At one boundary the junction diverges from the germline segment, which might be a read error. The chain is built from TRBV3-1 (or the pseudogene TRBV3-2) and TRBJ2-1, with 12 bases identical to TRBD1. Germline lookup yields CDR1 LGHDT and CDR2 YNNKEL (reference sequence). CDR3 length equals 14 residues. CDR3 in amino acids: CASSQGQGAPWRIF. The CDR3 DNA follows: TGTGCCAGCAGCCAGGGACAGGGGGCGCCATGGAGGATCTTC.